This T cell receptor (beta chain) was profiled in a study of technical replicates of blood from several donors. Profiling relied on immunoSEQ multiplex PCR, and the TCRdb table lists in-frame clones only, not all of them. The repertoire has some 62,000 clones, about 89% of them found once; the top ten carry 5.2%. Germline values: CDR1 SGHVS, CDR2 FNYEAQ. This CDR3 contains 15 residues. V trimming: 4 bases; J trimming: 7 bases; junction bases outside the gene matches: 8. The specimen was PBMCs. This receptor was obtained from a human donor in good health. Some clones in this sample may be carry-over from other donors' samples. The gene calls are TRBV7-6 and TRBJ2-1; 9 bases align to TRBD1. The chain's CDR3 is CASSSSGTGSNEQFF. The CDR3 DNA reads as TGTGCCAGCAGCTCGTCCGGGACAGGGAGTAATGAGCAGTTCTTC. The whole variable domain, remainder taken from reference TRBV7-6 and TRBJ2-1, is GAGVSQSPRYKVTKRGQDVALRCDPISGHVSLYWYRQALGQGPEFLTYFNYEAQQDKSGLPNDRFSAERPEGSISTLTIQRTEQRDSAMYRCASSSSGTGSNEQFFGPGTRLTVL.